A selection of T cell receptor beta chains follows, all from one sample in a study. TCRdb passed the RT-PCR reads through MiXCR, listing each CDR3 protein once. The sample has about 680,000 distinct CDR3 sequences; 11% to 15% are singletons. The material sequenced was memory CD4+ T cells from blood. These receptors were obtained from a female donor in good health, serving as a healthy control. The conserved cysteine and the conserved F or W are not part of the CDR3 here.

j_gene: TRBJ1-4
v_gene: TRBV7-6
CDR3aa: ASSLGVGWDEKLF

j_gene: TRBJ1-1
v_gene: TRBV11-2
CDR3aa: ASSPDRDATEAF

j_gene: TRBJ1-3
v_gene: TRBV5-1
CDR3aa: ASSPDSLFGNTIY

j_gene: TRBJ1-1
v_gene: TRBV4-3
CDR3aa: ASSQVLSGDTEAF

j_gene: TRBJ2-5
v_gene: TRBV20-1
CDR3aa: SARTQSTQY

j_gene: TRBJ2-5
v_gene: TRBV20-1
CDR3aa: SARDSSGRVETQY

j_gene: TRBJ1-1
v_gene: TRBV4-3
CDR3aa: ASSQAAMNTEAF

j_gene: TRBJ2-2
v_gene: TRBV18
CDR3aa: ASSPPRGSNTGELF

j_gene: TRBJ2-2
v_gene: TRBV3-1
CDR3aa: ASSQHSTGTSRVGELF

j_gene: TRBJ2-1
v_gene: TRBV20-1
CDR3aa: SARENRQVSLGEQF

j_gene: TRBJ2-1
v_gene: TRBV12-3/TRBV12-4
CDR3aa: AGSGGDPYNEQF

j_gene: TRBJ2-1
v_gene: TRBV6-1
CDR3aa: ASRRHSQYGQGADNEQF

j_gene: TRBJ1-1
v_gene: TRBV12-3/TRBV12-4
CDR3aa: ASSAGGAGPWNRAF

j_gene: TRBJ2-2
v_gene: TRBV7-9
CDR3aa: ASSLSLAGETGELF

j_gene: TRBJ2-3
v_gene: TRBV6-4
CDR3aa: ASSMERSTDTRY

j_gene: TRBJ1-1
v_gene: TRBV3-1
CDR3aa: ASSPGGGTEAF

j_gene: TRBJ1-1
v_gene: TRBV30
CDR3aa: AWSDRARTKAF

j_gene: TRBJ2-1
v_gene: TRBV11-2
CDR3aa: ASSLNLAGASNEQF

j_gene: TRBJ2-7
v_gene: TRBV6-5
CDR3aa: ASSYSRNSYEQY

j_gene: TRBJ2-5
v_gene: TRBV6-1
CDR3aa: ASRPTGAGETQY

j_gene: TRBJ2-5
v_gene: TRBV20-1
CDR3aa: SASAGPRETQY

j_gene: TRBJ1-6
v_gene: TRBV29-1
CDR3aa: SVRQGSSPNSPLH

j_gene: TRBJ2-5
v_gene: TRBV20-1
CDR3aa: SAPTAMGGETQY

j_gene: TRBJ1-6
v_gene: TRBV6-2/TRBV6-3
CDR3aa: ASRRQTYGYNSPLH

j_gene: TRBJ2-5
v_gene: TRBV6-5
CDR3aa: ASSSPSSGAGETQY

j_gene: TRBJ2-1
v_gene: TRBV7-3
CDR3aa: ASSLNSASSYNEQF

j_gene: TRBJ2-7
v_gene: TRBV27
CDR3aa: ASSGQFSYEQY

j_gene: TRBJ1-1
v_gene: TRBV6-2/TRBV6-3
CDR3aa: ASSHKNTEAF